This TCR beta chain was retrieved from a study of vaccination effects on CD4 cells after COVID-19. Subsequent to less than eleven days of culture, CD4+ T cells were isolated. Testing of the vaccine recipients showed negative nucleocapsid antibodies and no prior SARS-CoV-2 infection. Worth noting for this clone: Its antigen remains unidentified.

This CDR3 spans 15 amino acids. Trimming at V came to 3 bases and at J to 8 bases, leaving 11 bases not matched to a gene. Germline V CDR1 and CDR2: SGDLS, YYNGEE. Assay used: immunoSEQ multiplex PCR; TCRdb lists only in-frame clones, some missing. The table shows around 30,000 clones, with 70% to 80% occurring only once. The TCR comes from a human donor who received a COVID-19 vaccine. The sample was CD4+ T cells from PBMCs cultured without peptide, taken before COVID-19 vaccination. This chain links TRBV9 with TRBJ2-1; 7 positions agree with TRBD2. For the CDR3, the DNA is TGTGCCAGCAGCGCCCCCACGGGGGGTAGCGATGAGCAGTTCTTC. Its protein product is CASSAPTGGSDEQFF.